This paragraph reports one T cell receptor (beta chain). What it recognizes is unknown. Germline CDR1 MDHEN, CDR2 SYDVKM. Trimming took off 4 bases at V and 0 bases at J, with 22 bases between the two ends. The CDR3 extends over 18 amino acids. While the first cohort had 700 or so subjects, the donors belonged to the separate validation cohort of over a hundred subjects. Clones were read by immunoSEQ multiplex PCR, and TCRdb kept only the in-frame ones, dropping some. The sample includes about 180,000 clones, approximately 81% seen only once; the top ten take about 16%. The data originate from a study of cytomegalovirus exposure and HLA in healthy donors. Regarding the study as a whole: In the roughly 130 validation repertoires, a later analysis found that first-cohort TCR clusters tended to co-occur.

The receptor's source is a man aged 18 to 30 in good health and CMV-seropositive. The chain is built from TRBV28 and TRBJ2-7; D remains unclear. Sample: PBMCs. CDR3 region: CASSSPPPTDLSSYEQYF. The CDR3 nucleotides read TGTGCCAGCAGTTCCCCCCCACCCACAGACCTAAGCTCCTACGAGCAGTACTTC.